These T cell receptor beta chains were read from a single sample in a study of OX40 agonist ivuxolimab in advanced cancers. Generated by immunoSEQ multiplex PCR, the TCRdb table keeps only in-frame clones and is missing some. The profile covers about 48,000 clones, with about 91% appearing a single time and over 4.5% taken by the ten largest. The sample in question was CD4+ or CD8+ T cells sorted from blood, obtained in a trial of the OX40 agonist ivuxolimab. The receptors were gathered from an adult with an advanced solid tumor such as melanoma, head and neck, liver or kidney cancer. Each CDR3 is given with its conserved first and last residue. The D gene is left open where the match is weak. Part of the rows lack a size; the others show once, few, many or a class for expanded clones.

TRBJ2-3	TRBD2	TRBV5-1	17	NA	TGCGCCAGCAGTCCGGGACTAGCGGGGATCAGCACAGATACGCAGTATTTT	CASSPGLAGISTDTQYF
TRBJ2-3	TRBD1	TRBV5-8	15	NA	TGTGCCAGCAGCCAGGGACAGGGGGGTTCAGATACGCAGTATTTT	CASSQGQGGSDTQYF
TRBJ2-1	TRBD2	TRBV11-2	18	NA	TGTGCCAGCAGCTGGGGACTAGCGGGGACTACCCGGCACTATGAGCAGTTCTTC	CASSWGLAGTTRHYEQFF
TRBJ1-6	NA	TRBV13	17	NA	TGTGCCAGCAGCTTAGGCCGTCAGGACAGAAGTAATTCACCCCTCCACTTT	CASSLGRQDRSNSPLHF
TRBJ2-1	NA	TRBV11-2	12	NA	TGTGCCAGCAGCTTAGTCGCCGATGAGCAGTTCTTC	CASSLVADEQFF
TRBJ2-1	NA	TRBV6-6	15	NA	TGTGCCAGCAGTTACTCGCCTAGCGCTTACAATGAGCAGTTCTTC	CASSYSPSAYNEQFF
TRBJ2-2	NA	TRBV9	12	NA	TGTGCCAGCAGCGTAGGGTTCGGGGAGCTGTTTTTT	CASSVGFGELFF
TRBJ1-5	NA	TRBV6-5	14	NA	TGTGCCAGCAGTTACTCACAGGGTATTCAGCCCCAGCATTTT	CASSYSQGIQPQHF
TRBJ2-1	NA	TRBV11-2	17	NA	TGTGCCAGCAGCTTAGGGGACTGGGGGCTCACCTACAATGAGCAGTTCTTC	CASSLGDWGLTYNEQFF
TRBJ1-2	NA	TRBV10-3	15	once	TGTGCCATCAGTGATCGATTTGCATCTAACTATGGCTACACCTTC	CAISDRFASNYGYTF
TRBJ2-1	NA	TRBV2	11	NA	TGTGCCAGCAGATCGACCAATGAGCAGTTCTTC	CASRSTNEQFF
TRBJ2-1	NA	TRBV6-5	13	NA	TGTGCCAGCAGTTACGATTCTAGCCGTGAGCAGTTCTTC	CASSYDSSREQFF
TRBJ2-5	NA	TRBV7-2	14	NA	TGTGCCAGCAGCTTAGGACAGTACCAAGAGACCCAGTACTTC	CASSLGQYQETQYF
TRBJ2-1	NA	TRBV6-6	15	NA	TGTGCCAGCAGGGCGGTGGAGGGGGCGCGCAATGAGCAGTTCTTC	CASRAVEGARNEQFF
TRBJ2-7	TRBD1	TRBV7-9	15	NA	TGTGCCAGCAGCTTATCTGGGACAGCAGGATACGAGCAGTACTTC	CASSLSGTAGYEQYF
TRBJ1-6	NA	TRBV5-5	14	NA	TGTGCCAGCAGCTTGTGGGACGGGAATTCACCCCTCCACTTT	CASSLWDGNSPLHF
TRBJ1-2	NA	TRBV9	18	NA	TGTGCCAGCAGCGTAAACAGATTACAAGGGATGGGGGACTATGGCTACACCTTC	CASSVNRLQGMGDYGYTF
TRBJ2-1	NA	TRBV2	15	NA	TGTGCCAGCACCAACACGCCGGGGTCCTACAATGAGCAGTTCTTC	CASTNTPGSYNEQFF
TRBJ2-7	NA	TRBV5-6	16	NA	TGTGCCAGCTCCGAGAGTCCTGCGGTGAGCTCCTACGAGCAGTACTTC	CASSESPAVSSYEQYF
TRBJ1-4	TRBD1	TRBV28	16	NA	TGTGCCAGCAGTCCCGACAGGGTGGCCTATAATGAAAAACTGTTTTTT	CASSPDRVAYNEKLFF
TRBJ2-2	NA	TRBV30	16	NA	TGTGCCTGGAGTGTAGGGGGACGAGGAGGCACCGGGGAGCTGTTTTTT	CAWSVGGRGGTGELFF
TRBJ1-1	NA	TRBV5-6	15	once	TGTGCCAGCAGCTTGGATTCAGGGTTGTACACTGAAGCTTTCTTT	CASSLDSGLYTEAFF
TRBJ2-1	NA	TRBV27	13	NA	TGTGCCAGCAGTTTAGGGTCCCGTTTGGAGCAGTTCTTC	CASSLGSRLEQFF
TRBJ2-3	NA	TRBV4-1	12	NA	TGCGCCAGCAGCCTAGCCGGAGATACGCAGTATTTT	CASSLAGDTQYF
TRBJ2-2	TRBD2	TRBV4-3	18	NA	TGCGCCAGCAGCCTCCCGGGACTAGCGGGAGAGGGGACCGGGGAGCTGTTTTTT	CASSLPGLAGEGTGELFF
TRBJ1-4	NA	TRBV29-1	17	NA	TGCAGCGCCAGTAAAAACGAGGGGTTTTCGCCTAATGAAAAACTGTTTTTT	CSASKNEGFSPNEKLFF
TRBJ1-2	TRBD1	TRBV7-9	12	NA	TGTGCCAGCAGCTCAGGACAGGCCGGCTACACCTTC	CASSSGQAGYTF